A selection of T cell receptor beta chains follows, all from one sample in a study of blood T cell repertoires in COVID-19. Using immunoSEQ multiplex PCR, the repertoire was profiled, and TCRdb retains in-frame clones only, with some absent. The sample contains tens of thousands of clones, about 81% of which appear only once. What was sequenced was peripheral blood. The receptors stem from a man between 65 and 80 years old with active COVID-19. Each CDR3 is given with its conserved first and last residue. A row's size may be missing; if present it is once, few, many or a size class.

v_call clone_size cdr3_aa
TRBV12-3/TRBV12-4 - CAVKGGNTGELFF
TRBV6-6 - CASRLLNDIEAFF
TRBV6-5 - CASSYNGGSTYEQYF
TRBV3-1/TRBV3-2 - CASSQVGIGGSVHEQYF
TRBV7-3 - CASSPRTGGGGGANVLTF
TRBV18 - CASSPGAFQGGYTF
TRBV7-2 - CASSSSWASGSVEQFF
TRBV30 - CAWVSRTSGLYNEQFF
TRBV5-6 - CASSLELLRDTQYF
TRBV6-5 once CASSRLDRSYGYTF
TRBV9 few CASSVAGDRMYEQYF
TRBV21-1 - CATKRDRDSPLHF
TRBV7-2 - CASSVMTGPGELFF
TRBV7-2 - CASRYRGEGGSTYEQYF
TRBV28 - CASSLGWEGHPPYEQYF
TRBV18 - CASSPGTGNSPLHF
TRBV6-5 few CASSPQGTGSGYTF
TRBV5-6 - CASSLSGSSYEQYF
TRBV7-8 - CASSSGQGADTQYF
TRBV3-1/TRBV3-2 - CASSYPGQGTYEQYF
TRBV3-1/TRBV3-2 once CASSQERLAGRTDTQYF
TRBV27 - CASSFRGSDNEQFF
TRBV18 - CASSPAGGVTDTQYF
TRBV28 - CASSTLWGSGNQPQHF
TRBV7-2 - CASSLHRDDYGYTF
TRBV5-1 once CASSPPGGGSTEAFF
TRBV5-4 - CAIEGGNSGAYNEQFF
TRBV28 - CASSFFLTGDQPQHF
TRBV2 few CASKTSWSSYEQYF
TRBV2 - CASIPAPGQGGYEQYF
TRBV2 once CASRYGTGEEKLFF
TRBV28 once CASSPAYSYGYTF
TRBV6-2/TRBV6-3 - CASSYSGRSDEQFF
TRBV19 - CASSSTRVEQFF
TRBV4-2 - CASSQELAGEYRQYF
TRBV5-1 - CASSFGLAGGIPETQYF
TRBV2 - CASSEGYTGTDTQYF
TRBV3-1/TRBV3-2 - CASSQVPAGLNSPEAFF
TRBV9 once CASGPLAASTDTQYF
TRBV7-9 - CASSLGQGKETQYF
TRBV5-1 - CASSSQPTSGSWADTQYF
TRBV7-9 - CASSGSGGPKQGYEQYF
TRBV6-2/TRBV6-3 - CASSYVRQGSDEQYF
TRBV19 - CASSPSGGRGSYEQYF
TRBV6-5 - CASNKLQGSYGYTF
TRBV3-1/TRBV3-2 - CASSPGGYGYTF
TRBV11-2 few CASSYLRGAVDIQYF
TRBV5-1 - CASSPDRGYTEAFF
TRBV7-2 - CASSVNEGETQYF
TRBV30 few CAWSVLRGQDAYEQYF